The next 22 T cell receptor beta chains were all read from a single sample in a study of shared clonotypes between healthy human individuals. Generated by immunoSEQ multiplex PCR, the TCRdb table keeps only in-frame clones and is missing some. Of a few million clones listed, 93% were seen once; the top ten hold roughly 0.36%. Sequencing was carried out using naive CD4+ T cells from PBMCs. Noted subset: CD45RA+ positively selected. These receptors originate from a man aged 18 to 30 in good health. Some clones in this sample may be carry-over from other donors' samples.

This rearrangement joins TRBV4-2 to TRBJ2-1; 8 nucleotides agree with TRBD2. This CDR3 spans 17 amino acids. V trimming: 0 bases; J trimming: 5 bases; junction bases outside the gene matches: 9. CDR1 and CDR2 from the germline V gene are LGHNA and YNFKEQ. CDR3 loop: CASSQDPAGVRHNEQFF. The CDR3 DNA reads as TGTGCCAGCAGCCAAGATCCAGCGGGAGTGAGACACAATGAGCAGTTCTTC.

The chain joins TRBV7-9 to TRBJ2-3; tentative D call: TRBD2 (5 bases). Per germline, CDR1 SEHNR and CDR2 FQNEAQ (reference sequence). V shed 2 bases and J shed 5 bases, with 11 bases lying between them. This CDR3 contains 14 residues. The CDR3: CASSLRRSGDTQYF. The CDR3 DNA reads TGTGCCAGCAGCTTAAGGAGGTCCGGAGATACGCAGTATTTT.

The chain uses TRBV28 and TRBJ2-3; D perhaps matches TRBD2 (6 bases). CDR3 length equals 15 residues. The V and J ends lost 3 bases and 7 bases respectively, with 17 bases between them. The germline V gene encodes CDR1 MDHEN and CDR2 SYDVKM. CDR3: CASSFVGGQVYTQYF. DNA of the CDR3: TGTGCCAGCAGTTTTGTTGGAGGGCAGGTGTATACGCAGTATTTT.

The chain carries TRBV30 and TRBJ2-3; perhaps TRBD1 as D (5 bases). Trimming left V 3 bases short and J 5 bases short, with 9 bases between. CDR1 is GTSNPN, CDR2 SVGIG, per germline (reference sequence). This CDR3 is built from 12 residues. DNA of the CDR3: TGTGCCTGGAGAGGGGTGGGAGATACGCAGTATTTT. It yields the protein CAWRGVGDTQYF. Full variable domain (outside the CDR3, taken from reference TRBV30 and TRBJ2-3): SQTIHQWPATLVQPVGSPLSLECTVEGTSNPNLYWYRQAAGRGLQLLFYSVGIGQISSEVPQNLSASRPQDRQFILSSKKLLLSDSGFYLCAWRGVGDTQYFGPGTRLTVL.

CDR3 region: CASRSVRNYEQYF. CDR3 in DNA: TGCGCCAGCAGGTCGGTAAGGAACTACGAGCAGTACTTC. The chain recombines TRBV5-1 with TRBJ2-7; D is ambiguous. The germline gives CDR1 SGHRS, CDR2 YFSETQ. The V end lost 5 bases, the J end lost 3 bases, and 12 bases lay between the germline ends. The CDR3 has 13 residues.

This clone was seen more than once but under ten times. V is TRBV19 and J is TRBJ1-1; D call uncertain. The CDR3 loop spans 12 amino acids. Looked up from germline, CDR1 is LNHDA and CDR2 is SQIVND (reference sequence). V lost 7 bases to trimming and J lost 8 bases, with 14 bases between them. The CDR3 nucleotides read TGTGCCAGTAATAGTCGCGGACTCGAAGCTTTCTTT. It translates to CASNSRGLEAFF.

This clone was counted only a few times. V is TRBV7-9 and J is TRBJ1-1; perhaps TRBD1 as D (5 bases). The CDR3 runs to 15 residues. Germline lookup yields CDR1 SEHNR and CDR2 FQNEAQ (reference sequence). V lost 2 bases, J lost 7 bases, and 17 bases lay in between. The CDR3 protein is CASSLMRGSPNEAFF. The CDR3 region has the DNA TGTGCCAGCAGCTTAATGAGGGGCAGCCCGAATGAAGCTTTCTTT.

V usage is TRBV19 and J usage is TRBJ1-5; D is ambiguous. CDR1 is LNHDA and CDR2 is SQIVND in the germline V gene (reference sequence). The V gene lost 3 bases and the J gene lost 6 bases, with 21 bases spanning the gap. The CDR3 covers 17 residues. The CDR3 here is CASSITIRPGSRQPQHF. In nucleotides, the CDR3 is TGTGCCAGTAGTATCACCATCAGACCTGGGTCTCGTCAGCCCCAGCATTTT.

The chain joins TRBV5-8 to TRBJ2-5; 13 positions match TRBD2. CDR3 length equals 18 residues. Germline V gene data show CDR1 as SGHTS and CDR2 as YDEGEE. Trimming took 4 bases from V and 5 from J; bases not matched to a gene: 14. The CDR3: CASSPGTSGIFGEETQYF. The CDR3 nucleotides are TGTGCCAGCAGCCCCGGGACTAGCGGGATCTTTGGTGAGGAGACCCAGTACTTC.

This chain links TRBV5-1 with TRBJ2-1; D gene uncertain. Per germline, CDR1 SGHRS and CDR2 YFSETQ. The V end lost 3 bases, the J end lost 3 bases, and 10 bases lay between the germline ends. The CDR3 totals 14 residues. CDR3: CASSSLDLYNEQFF. The CDR3 DNA is TGCGCCAGCAGCTCCTTGGACCTCTACAATGAGCAGTTCTTC.

This clone was seen a single time. The chain has TRBV6-1 and TRBJ1-3; D possibly corresponds to TRBD1 (6 bases). The CDR3 spans 15 residues. CDR1 MNHNS and CDR2 SASEGT come from the germline V gene. V was cut by 4 bases and J by 0 bases, with 10 bases left in between. CDR3: CASSATGSSGNTIYF. CDR3 nucleotide sequence: TGTGCCAGCAGTGCTACAGGGAGCTCTGGAAACACCATATATTTT.

V is TRBV11-2 and J is TRBJ2-6; the D gene is possibly TRBD1 (5 bases). The V and J ends lost 4 bases and 0 bases respectively, with 19 bases between them. There are 19 residues in the CDR3. CDR1 and CDR2 (germline): SGHAT, FQNNGV. The CDR3 bases are TGTGCCAGCAGCTCCATCAAGGGGCCCCCCCGCTCTGGGGCCAACGTCCTGACTTTC. Translation gives CASSSIKGPPRSGANVLTF.

This sequence joins TRBV4-3 and TRBJ2-3, with 8 positions matching TRBD2. This CDR3 contains 15 residues. Germline V gene sequence: CDR1 LGHNA, CDR2 YSLEER. Losses at the gene ends were 1 base for V and 3 bases for J; bases not matched to a gene: 3. The CDR3 here is CASSQGRGGTDTQYF. CDR3 in DNA: TGCGCCAGCAGCCAAGGCCGGGGGGGGACAGATACGCAGTATTTT.

This clone has just one count. The chain combines TRBV9 with TRBJ2-5, with D unresolved. Germline CDR1 reads SGDLS; CDR2 reads YYNGEE. V was trimmed by 3 bases and J by 4 bases, leaving 19 bases between them. The CDR3 extends over 16 amino acids. CDR3 DNA: TGTGCCAGCAGCGCTACCCCCTTCCTTGCGCGAGAGACCCAGTACTTC. It codes for CASSATPFLARETQYF. Based on the CDR3 plus reference TRBV9 and TRBJ2-5, the full variable domain is DSGVTQTPKHLITATGQRVTLRCSPRSGDLSVYWYQQSLDQGLQFLIQYYNGEERAKGNILERFSAQQFPDLHSELNLSSLELGDSALYFCASSATPFLARETQYFGPGTRLLVL.

The chain combines TRBV6-5 with TRBJ2-3; 7 bases are a match to TRBD2. The CDR3 has 16 amino acids. CDR1 MNHEY and CDR2 SVGAGI come from the germline V gene. Trimming removed 2 bases from V and 0 bases from J; junction bases left unmatched: 5. The CDR3 DNA is TGTGCCAGCAGTTACGCTAGCGGAGCAAGCACAGATACGCAGTATTTT. This codes for CASSYASGASTDTQYF.

This chain connects TRBV4-3 to TRBJ1-1; perhaps TRBD1 as D (5 bases). CDR1 is LGHNA, CDR2 YSLEER, per germline. The CDR3 length is 13 residues. V was shortened by 0 bases and J by 3 bases, with 5 bases between the two germline ends. The CDR3 DNA reads TGCGCCAGCAGCCAAGAGGGGGACACTGAAGCTTTCTTT. Protein: CASSQEGDTEAFF.

The chain is built from TRBV7-2 and TRBJ1-2; 7 nucleotides align to TRBD1. CDR1 and CDR2 (germline): SGHTA, FQGNSA. The CDR3 spans 16 residues. With V trimmed by 2 bases and J by 7 bases, 13 bases remained unmatched. The CDR3 DNA reads as TGTGCCAGCAGCTTATTAGGAGGAGAGGGGGCGCGTGGCTACACCTTC. This sequence encodes CASSLLGGEGARGYTF. The whole variable domain, filled in from reference TRBV7-2 and TRBJ1-2, reads GAGVSQSPSNKVTEKGKDVELRCDPISGHTALYWYRQSLGQGLEFLIYFQGNSAPDKSGLPSDRFSAERTGGSVSTLTIQRTQQEDSAVYLCASSLLGGEGARGYTFGSGTRLTVV.

This rearrangement joins TRBV7-2 to TRBJ2-2; D uncertain. The CDR3 loop spans 14 amino acids. Trimming left V 2 bases short and J 7 bases short, with 11 bases between. The V gene's germline CDR1 is SGHTA and CDR2 FQGNSA. The chain's CDR3 is CASSLLSAYGELFF. The CDR3 nucleotides read TGTGCCAGCAGCTTATTATCGGCGTACGGGGAGCTGTTTTTT.

The chain employs TRBV18 and TRBJ2-7, with D perhaps given as TRBD1 or TRBD2 (6 bases each). With 4 bases removed from V and 3 bases from J, the gap between germline ends came to 13 bases. The germline V gene encodes CDR1 KGHSH and CDR2 LQKENI. This CDR3 region has 14 residues. The CDR3 nucleotides read TGTGCCAGCTCACAAGGGCGGGGACACTACGAGCAGTACTTC. Translation: CASSQGRGHYEQYF. The entire variable domain, with the rest obtained from reference TRBV18 and TRBJ2-7, is as follows: NAGVMQNPRHLVRRRGQEARLRCSPMKGHSHVYWYRQLPEEGLKFMVYLQKENIIDESGMPKERFSAEFPKEGPSILRIQQVVRGDSAAYFCASSQGRGHYEQYFGPGTRLTVT.

On this clone: Distinct nucleotide sequences in the sample also encode this CDR3. J is TRBJ1-1 and V is TRBV30; D may be TRBD1 (5 bases). CDR3 size: 13 residues. Germline-derived CDR1 and CDR2 are GTSNPN and SVGIG (reference sequence). V lost 0 bases and J 4 bases, leaving 9 bases between the germline ends. This chain's CDR3 is CAWSVQRGTEAFF. CDR3 nucleotides: TGTGCCTGGAGTGTACAAAGGGGCACTGAAGCTTTCTTT.

CDR3 in DNA: TGCAGCGGTCAGGGTGGCGCAGATACGCAGTATTTT. Protein: CSGQGGADTQYF. The rearrangement links TRBV29-1 to TRBJ2-3; tentatively, D is TRBD1 (5 bases). CDR3 length equals 12 residues. V was pared by 7 bases and J by 4 bases, with 12 bases between. The germline V gene encodes CDR1 SQVTM and CDR2 ANQGSEA.

The chain has TRBV6-1 and TRBJ2-3; tentative D call: TRBD2 (6 bases). The CDR3 runs 13 residues. CDR1 and CDR2 from the germline V gene are MNHNS and SASEGT. V gave up 2 bases and J gave up 5 bases, with 8 bases separating them. The CDR3 nucleotides are TGTGCCAGCAGTGAATTGCGGGGAGATACGCAGTATTTT. As protein: CASSELRGDTQYF.